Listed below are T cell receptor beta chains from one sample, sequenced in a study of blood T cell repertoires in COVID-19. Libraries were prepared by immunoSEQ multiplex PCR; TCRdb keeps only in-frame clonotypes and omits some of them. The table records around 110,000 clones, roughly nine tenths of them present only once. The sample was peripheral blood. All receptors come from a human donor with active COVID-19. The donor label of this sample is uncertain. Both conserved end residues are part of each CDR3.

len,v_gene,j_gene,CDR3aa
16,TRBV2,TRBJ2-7,CASSGDRWELGYEQYF
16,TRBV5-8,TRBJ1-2,CASSLDGLAVTWGYTF
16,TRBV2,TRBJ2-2,CASRRTGGYNTGELFF
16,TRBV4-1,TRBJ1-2,CASSQDNPGMNYGYTF
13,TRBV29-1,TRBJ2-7,CSATEQGYHEQYF
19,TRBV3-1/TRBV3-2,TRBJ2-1,CASSQVRERGGQAHNEQFF
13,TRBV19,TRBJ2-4,CASSIARGDIQYF
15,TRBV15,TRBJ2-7,CATSRADTLSYEQYF
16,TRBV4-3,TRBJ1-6,CASSQDFRQGRSPLHF
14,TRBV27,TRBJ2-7,CASSFRGFSNEQYF
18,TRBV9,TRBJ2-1,CASSVGQFDLSSYNEQFF
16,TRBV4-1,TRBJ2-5,CASSRGTRRFQETQYF
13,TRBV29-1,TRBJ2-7,CSVRPGGINEQYF
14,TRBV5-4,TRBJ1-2,CASSLDRANYGYTF
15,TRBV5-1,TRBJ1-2,CASSSTGDRLYGYTF
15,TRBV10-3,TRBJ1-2,CATRQDRGRNYGYTF
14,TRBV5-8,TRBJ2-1,CASSSPLAGNAQFF
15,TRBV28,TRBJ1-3,CASRDTQGSGNTIYF
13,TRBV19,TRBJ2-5,CASSMNGGETQYF
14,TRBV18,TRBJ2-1,CASSPPAGNNEQFF
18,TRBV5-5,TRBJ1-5,CASSPQGARGWGRGPQHF
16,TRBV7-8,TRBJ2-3,CASSHWTSGSTDTQYF
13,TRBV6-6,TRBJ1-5,CASSWGVSQPQHF
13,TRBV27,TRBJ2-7,CASSSQGGYEQYF
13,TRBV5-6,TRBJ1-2,CASSRTGDDGYTF